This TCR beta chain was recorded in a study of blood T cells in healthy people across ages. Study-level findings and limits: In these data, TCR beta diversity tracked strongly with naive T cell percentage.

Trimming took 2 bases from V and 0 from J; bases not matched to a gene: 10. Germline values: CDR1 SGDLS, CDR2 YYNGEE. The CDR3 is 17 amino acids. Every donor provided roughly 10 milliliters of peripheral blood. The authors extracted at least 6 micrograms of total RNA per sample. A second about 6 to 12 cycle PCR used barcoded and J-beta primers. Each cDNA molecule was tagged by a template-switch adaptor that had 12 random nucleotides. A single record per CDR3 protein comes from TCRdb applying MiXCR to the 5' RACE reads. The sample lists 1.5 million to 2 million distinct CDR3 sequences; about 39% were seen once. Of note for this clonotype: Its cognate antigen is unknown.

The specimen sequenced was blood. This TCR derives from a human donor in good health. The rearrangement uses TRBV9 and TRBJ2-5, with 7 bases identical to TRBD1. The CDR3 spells CASSVDDWDSHQETQYF. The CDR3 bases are TGTGCCAGCAGCGTTGACGACTGGGACAGCCACCAAGAGACCCAGTACTTC.